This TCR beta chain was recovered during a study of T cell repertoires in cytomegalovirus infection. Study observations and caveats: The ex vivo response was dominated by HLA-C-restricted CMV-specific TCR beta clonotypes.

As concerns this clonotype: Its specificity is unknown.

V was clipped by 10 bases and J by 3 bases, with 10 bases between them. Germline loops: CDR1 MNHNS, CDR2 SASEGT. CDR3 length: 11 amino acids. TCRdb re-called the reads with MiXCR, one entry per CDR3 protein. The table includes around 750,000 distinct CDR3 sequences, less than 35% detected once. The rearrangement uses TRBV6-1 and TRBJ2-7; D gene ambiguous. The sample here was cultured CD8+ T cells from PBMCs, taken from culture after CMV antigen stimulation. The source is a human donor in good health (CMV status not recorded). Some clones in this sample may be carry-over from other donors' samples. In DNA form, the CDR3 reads TGTGCCATTTTGACGGGCTACGAGCAGTACGTC. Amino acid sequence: CAILTGYEQYV.